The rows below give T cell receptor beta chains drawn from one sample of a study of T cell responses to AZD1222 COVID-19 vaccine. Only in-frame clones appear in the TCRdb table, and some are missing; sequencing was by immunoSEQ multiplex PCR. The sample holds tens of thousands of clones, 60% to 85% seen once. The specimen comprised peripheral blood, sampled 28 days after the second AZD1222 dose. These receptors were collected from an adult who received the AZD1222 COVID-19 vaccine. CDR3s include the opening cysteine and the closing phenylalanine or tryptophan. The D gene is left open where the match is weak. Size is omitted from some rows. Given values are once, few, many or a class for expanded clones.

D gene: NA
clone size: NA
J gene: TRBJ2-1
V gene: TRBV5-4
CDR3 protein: CASSYDSLRSNEQFF
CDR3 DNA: TGTGCCAGCAGCTACGATTCCCTTAGGTCCAATGAGCAGTTCTTC

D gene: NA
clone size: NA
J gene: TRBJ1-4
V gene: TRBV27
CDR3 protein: CASSFHSLTNEKLFF
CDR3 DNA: TGTGCCAGCAGTTTCCATTCCCTAACTAATGAAAAACTGTTTTTT

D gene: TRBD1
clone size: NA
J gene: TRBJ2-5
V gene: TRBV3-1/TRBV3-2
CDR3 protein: CASSQDSRGRLETQYF
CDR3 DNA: TGTGCCAGCAGCCAAGATTCCAGGGGGCGCCTAGAGACCCAGTACTTC

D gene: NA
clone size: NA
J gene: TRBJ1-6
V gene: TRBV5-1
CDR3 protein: CASSLEGPGNSPLHF
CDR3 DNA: TGCGCCAGCAGCTTGGAGGGCCCGGGGAATTCACCCCTCCACTTT

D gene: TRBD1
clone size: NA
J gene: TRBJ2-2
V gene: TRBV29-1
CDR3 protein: CRNDSTGGAGELFF
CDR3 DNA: TGCAGGAATGACAGTACAGGGGGCGCCGGGGAGCTGTTTTTT

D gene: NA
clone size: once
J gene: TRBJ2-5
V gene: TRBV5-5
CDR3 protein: CASSLGVQGGETQYF
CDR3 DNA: TGTGCCAGCAGCTTGGGGGTACAGGGTGGAGAGACCCAGTACTTC

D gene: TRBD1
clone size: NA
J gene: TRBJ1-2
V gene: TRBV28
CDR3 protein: CASSLGQGTYGYTF
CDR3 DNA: TGTGCCAGCAGTTTGGGACAGGGGACCTATGGCTACACCTTC

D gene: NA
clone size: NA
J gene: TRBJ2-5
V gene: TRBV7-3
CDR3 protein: CASSSRGAGIETQYF
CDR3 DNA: TGTGCCAGCAGCTCGAGGGGGGCTGGAATTGAGACCCAGTACTTC

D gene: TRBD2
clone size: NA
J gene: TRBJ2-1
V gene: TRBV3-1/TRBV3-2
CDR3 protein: CASSPEVGGAYNEQFF
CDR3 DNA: TGTGCCAGCAGCCCCGAGGTCGGGGGGGCCTACAATGAGCAGTTCTTC

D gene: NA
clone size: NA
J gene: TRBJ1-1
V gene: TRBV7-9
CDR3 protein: CASSLQSNTEAFF
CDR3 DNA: TGTGCCAGCAGCTTACAGTCGAACACTGAAGCTTTCTTT

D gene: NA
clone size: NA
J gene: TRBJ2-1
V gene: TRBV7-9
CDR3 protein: CASSPGLPGMGNEQFF
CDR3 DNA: TGTGCCAGCAGCCCGGGACTCCCGGGAATGGGCAATGAGCAGTTCTTC

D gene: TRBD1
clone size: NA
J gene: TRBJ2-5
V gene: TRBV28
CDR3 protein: CASEGQRYQETQYF
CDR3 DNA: TGTGCCAGCGAGGGACAGCGGTACCAAGAGACCCAGTACTTC

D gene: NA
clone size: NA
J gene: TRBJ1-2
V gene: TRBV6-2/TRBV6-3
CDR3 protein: CASSSWTALSRGYTF
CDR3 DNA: TGTGCCAGCAGTTCCTGGACAGCCCTTTCTAGGGGCTACACCTTC

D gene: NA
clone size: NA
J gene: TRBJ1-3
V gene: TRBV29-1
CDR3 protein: CSVVRVLPADSGNTIYF
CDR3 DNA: TGCAGCGTTGTTCGGGTTCTGCCAGCCGACTCTGGAAACACCATATATTTT

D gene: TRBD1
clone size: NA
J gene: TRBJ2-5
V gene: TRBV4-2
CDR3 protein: CASSLLWDRQETQYF
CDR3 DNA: TGTGCCAGCAGCCTACTGTGGGACAGACAAGAGACCCAGTACTTC

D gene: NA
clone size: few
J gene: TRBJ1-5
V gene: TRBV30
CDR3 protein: CAWSQGSNQPQHF
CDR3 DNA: TGTGCCTGGAGTCAGGGTAGCAATCAGCCCCAGCATTTT

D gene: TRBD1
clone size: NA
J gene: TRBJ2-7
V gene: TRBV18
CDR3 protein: CASSPGGQGSYEQYF
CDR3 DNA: TGTGCCAGCTCACCAGGAGGACAGGGTTCCTACGAGCAGTACTTC

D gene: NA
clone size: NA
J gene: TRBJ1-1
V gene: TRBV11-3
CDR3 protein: CASSLDFGGRGTEAFF
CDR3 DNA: TGTGCCAGCAGCTTAGATTTCGGAGGGAGAGGGACTGAAGCTTTCTTT

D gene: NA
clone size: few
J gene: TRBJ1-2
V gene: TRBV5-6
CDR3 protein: CASSRLFSGGYTF
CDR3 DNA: TGTGCCAGCAGCCGTCTTTTTTCGGGTGGCTACACCTTC

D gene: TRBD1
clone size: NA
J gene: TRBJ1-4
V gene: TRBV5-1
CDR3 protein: CASSPGQGASTRKLFF
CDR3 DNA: TGCGCCAGCAGTCCGGGACAGGGTGCTTCTACGAGAAAACTGTTTTTT

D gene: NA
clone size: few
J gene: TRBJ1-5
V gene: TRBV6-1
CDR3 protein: CASSEGGDQPQHF
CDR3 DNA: TGTGCCAGCAGTGAAGGAGGGGATCAGCCCCAGCATTTT

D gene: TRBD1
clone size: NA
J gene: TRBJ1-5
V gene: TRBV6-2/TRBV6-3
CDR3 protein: CASSGQGDNQPQHF
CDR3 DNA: TGTGCCAGCAGCGGACAGGGTGACAATCAGCCCCAGCATTTT

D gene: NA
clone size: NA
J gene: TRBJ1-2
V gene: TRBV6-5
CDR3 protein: CASSPSRESYGYTF
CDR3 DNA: TGTGCCAGCAGTCCATCCCGGGAGTCCTATGGCTACACCTTC

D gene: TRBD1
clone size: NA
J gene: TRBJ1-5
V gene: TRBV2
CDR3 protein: CATSDRDSNQPQHF
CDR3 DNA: TGTGCCACCTCTGACAGGGATAGCAATCAGCCCCAGCATTTT

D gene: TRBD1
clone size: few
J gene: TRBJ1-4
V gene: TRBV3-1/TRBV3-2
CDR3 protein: CASSESGQQENEKLFF
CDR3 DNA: TGTGCCAGCAGCGAATCGGGACAGCAAGAAAATGAAAAACTGTTTTTT

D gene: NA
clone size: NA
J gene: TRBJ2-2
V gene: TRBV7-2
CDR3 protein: CASSLGIGELFF
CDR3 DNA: TGTGCCAGCAGCTTAGGGATCGGGGAGCTGTTTTTT

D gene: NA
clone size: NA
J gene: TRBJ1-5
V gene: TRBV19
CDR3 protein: CASSNLQGHQPQHF
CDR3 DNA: TGTGCCAGTAGTAACCTACAGGGTCATCAGCCCCAGCATTTT

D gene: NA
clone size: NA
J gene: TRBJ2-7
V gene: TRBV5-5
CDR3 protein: CASSWDGSYEQYF
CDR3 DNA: TGTGCCAGCAGCTGGGACGGATCCTACGAGCAGTACTTC

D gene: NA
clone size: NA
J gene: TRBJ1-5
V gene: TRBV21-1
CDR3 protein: CASSKGVRQPQHF
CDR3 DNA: TGTGCCAGCAGCAAAGGGGTCCGTCAGCCCCAGCATTTT

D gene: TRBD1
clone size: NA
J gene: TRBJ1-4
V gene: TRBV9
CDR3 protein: CASSEGQGYEKLFF
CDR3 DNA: TGTGCCAGCAGCGAGGGACAGGGGTATGAAAAACTGTTTTTT

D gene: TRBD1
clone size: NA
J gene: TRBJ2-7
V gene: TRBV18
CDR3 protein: CASSLTGAPSYEQYF
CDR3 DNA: TGTGCCAGCTCACTTACAGGGGCGCCTTCCTACGAGCAGTACTTC

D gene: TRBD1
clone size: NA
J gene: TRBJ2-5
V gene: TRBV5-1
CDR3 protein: CASSRLGGAIGETQYF
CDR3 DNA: TGCGCCAGCAGCCGTCTAGGGGGCGCAATAGGAGAGACCCAGTACTTC

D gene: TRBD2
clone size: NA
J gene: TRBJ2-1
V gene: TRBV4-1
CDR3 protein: CASSLGVAGEWNEQFF
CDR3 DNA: TGCGCCAGCTCTCTCGGTGTAGCGGGGGAATGGAATGAGCAGTTCTTC

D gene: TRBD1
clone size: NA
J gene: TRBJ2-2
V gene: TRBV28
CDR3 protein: CASSRGTGYTGELFF
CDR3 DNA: TGTGCCAGCAGCCGCGGGACAGGGTACACCGGGGAGCTGTTTTTT

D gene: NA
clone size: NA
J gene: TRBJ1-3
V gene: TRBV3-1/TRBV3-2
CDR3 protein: CASSQGIRAGNTIYF
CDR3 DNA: TGTGCCAGCAGCCAAGGGATCAGGGCTGGAAACACCATATATTTT

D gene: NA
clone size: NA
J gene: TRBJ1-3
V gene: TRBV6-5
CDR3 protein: CASSPGRLTGNTIYF
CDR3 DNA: TGTGCCAGCAGCCCGGGACGTCTCACTGGAAACACCATATATTTT

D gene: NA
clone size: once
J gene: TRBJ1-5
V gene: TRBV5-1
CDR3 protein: CASSLEAGSNQPQHF
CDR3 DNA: TGCGCCAGCAGCTTGGAGGCAGGGTCCAATCAGCCCCAGCATTTT

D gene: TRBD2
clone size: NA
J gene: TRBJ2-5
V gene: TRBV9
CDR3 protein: CASSLRLAGGQEYPETQYF
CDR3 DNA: TGTGCCAGCAGCCTCAGACTAGCGGGGGGGCAGGAATACCCGGAGACCCAGTACTTC

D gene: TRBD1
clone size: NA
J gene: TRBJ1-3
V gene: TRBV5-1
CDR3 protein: CASSLGTVTGNTIYF
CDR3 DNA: TGCGCCAGCAGCCTCGGGACAGTCACTGGAAACACCATATATTTT

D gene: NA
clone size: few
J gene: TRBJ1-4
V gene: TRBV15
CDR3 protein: CATSRDHEKLFF
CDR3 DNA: TGTGCCACCAGCAGAGATCATGAAAAACTGTTTTTT

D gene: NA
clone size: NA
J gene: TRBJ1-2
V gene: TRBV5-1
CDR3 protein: CASSLVGEDGYTF
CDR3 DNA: TGCGCCAGCAGCTTGGTAGGGGAGGACGGCTACACCTTC

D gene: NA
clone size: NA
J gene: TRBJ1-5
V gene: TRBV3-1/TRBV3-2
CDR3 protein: CASSQNPAAQPQHF
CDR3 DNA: TGTGCCAGCAGCCAAAACCCCGCGGCCCAGCCCCAGCATTTT

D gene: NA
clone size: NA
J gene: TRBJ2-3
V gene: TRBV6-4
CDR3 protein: CASSDSTRGTQYF
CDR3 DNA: TGTGCCAGCAGTGACTCCACCCGGGGTACGCAGTATTTT

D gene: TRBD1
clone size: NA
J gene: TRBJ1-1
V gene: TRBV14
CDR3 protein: CASSKDRGAEAFF
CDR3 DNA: TGTGCCAGCAGCAAGGACAGGGGTGCTGAAGCTTTCTTT

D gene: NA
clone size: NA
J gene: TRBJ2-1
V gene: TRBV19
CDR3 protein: CASSMGRGYEQFF
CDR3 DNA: TGTGCCAGTAGTATGGGCAGGGGCTATGAGCAGTTCTTC

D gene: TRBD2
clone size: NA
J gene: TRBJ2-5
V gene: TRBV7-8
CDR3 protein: CASSLGSGGGEETQYF
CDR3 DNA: TGTGCCAGCAGCTTAGGCTCGGGGGGAGGGGAAGAGACCCAGTACTTC

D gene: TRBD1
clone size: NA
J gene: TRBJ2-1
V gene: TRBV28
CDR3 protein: CASLIGQGARDEQFF
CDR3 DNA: TGTGCCAGCCTTATTGGACAGGGGGCACGAGATGAGCAGTTCTTC

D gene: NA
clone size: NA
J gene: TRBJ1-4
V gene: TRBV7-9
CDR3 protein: CASSQTGNHEKLFF
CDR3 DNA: TGTGCCAGCAGCCAAACAGGGAACCATGAAAAACTGTTTTTT

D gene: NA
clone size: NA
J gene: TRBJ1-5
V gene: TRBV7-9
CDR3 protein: CAPPVAQHF
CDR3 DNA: TGTGCCCCTCCCGTGGCCCAGCATTTT

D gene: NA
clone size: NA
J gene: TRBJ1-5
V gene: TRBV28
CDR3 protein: CASSVGGAYRPQHF
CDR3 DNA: TGTGCCAGCAGCGTAGGGGGGGCTTATAGACCCCAGCATTTT

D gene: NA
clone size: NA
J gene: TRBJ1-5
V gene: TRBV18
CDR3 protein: CASSTDSNQPQHF
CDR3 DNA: TGTGCCAGCTCAACTGACAGCAATCAGCCCCAGCATTTT

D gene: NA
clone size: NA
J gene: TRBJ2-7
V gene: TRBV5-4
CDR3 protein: CASSLGPGLAYEQYF
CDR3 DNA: TGTGCCAGCAGCCTGGGGCCGGGTCTCGCTTACGAGCAGTACTTC